This is a list of T cell receptor beta chains from one sample in a study of Siglec-9 on CD8 T cells in melanoma. Profiling relied on immunoSEQ multiplex PCR, and the TCRdb table lists in-frame clones only, not all of them. The table has 30,000 to 45,000 clones, roughly four fifths seen once. The sample consisted of Siglec-9- CD8+ T cells sorted from blood. The receptors originated from a human donor in good health. The conserved cysteine and the conserved F or W are not part of the CDR3 here.

J,V,CDR3
TRBJ2-7,TRBV29-1,SVVGSYEQY
TRBJ2-5,TRBV4-1,ASSQAGLETQY
TRBJ1-2,TRBV5-1,ASSPAAGQGAISSGYT
TRBJ2-1,TRBV14,ASSQDTLIRTFPSSYNEQF
TRBJ2-2,TRBV7-9,ASSLSSTAGELF
TRBJ1-5,TRBV5-1,ASSLEGAGNQPQH
TRBJ2-5,TRBV27,ASSWTGAAGETQY
TRBJ2-3,TRBV27,ASSLSRLAASADTQY
TRBJ1-1,TRBV11-3,ASSPETYTEAF
TRBJ1-6,TRBV7-9,ASSLGTGGYNSPLH
TRBJ2-3,TRBV7-3,ASSLELAGGTDTQY
TRBJ2-7,TRBV5-8,ASSFLGGYEQY
TRBJ2-5,TRBV5-4,ASSYRDRGEETQY
TRBJ1-1,TRBV5-4,ASSLALNTEAF
TRBJ2-5,TRBV5-1,ASTPLGGRQETQY
TRBJ2-7,TRBV25-1,ASSETYSEYEQY
TRBJ1-6,TRBV6-5,ASSARDRASPLH
TRBJ1-3,TRBV7-9,ASSGTGDYSGNTIY
TRBJ2-7,TRBV15,ATSNSTGDCEQY
TRBJ1-3,TRBV18,ASSPDFSGNTIY
TRBJ1-2,TRBV9,ASSVGDRHGYT
TRBJ1-2,TRBV11-2,ASSADPHYGYT
TRBJ2-3,TRBV27,ASRWHNTTDTQY
TRBJ1-2,TRBV6-1,ASSDEASGGYT